Listed here are 30 T cell receptor beta chains from one sample, sequenced in a study of shared T cell receptors in the human thymus. Assay: immunoSEQ multiplex PCR; the TCRdb copy retains only in-frame clones and omits some. This table has about 500,000 clones, around 78% appearing once. The same sample was also used in a study of human thymus T cells.

The sample was thymocytes. The receptors derive from a boy younger than two with a congenital heart defect.

V gene TRBV5-8 combines with J gene TRBJ2-1, with a tentative D call TRBD2 (6 bases). Looked up from germline, CDR1 is SGHTS and CDR2 is YDEGEE. The V gene lost 0 bases and the J gene lost 4 bases, with 11 bases spanning the gap. The CDR3 covers 15 residues. The CDR3 spells CASSLGPSAYNEQFF. The CDR3 DNA sequence: TGTGCCAGCAGCTTGGGCCCTAGCGCGTACAATGAGCAGTTCTTC.

This clone was detected once. This chain links TRBV6-1 with TRBJ2-3; D is possibly TRBD2 (6 bases). The CDR3 has 15 residues. Germline V CDR1 and CDR2: MNHNS, SASEGT. Trimming removed 6 bases from V and 5 bases from J, with 18 bases in between. The CDR3 DNA sequence: TGTGCCAGCAGAAAATACAGGCCCGGGGGAGATACGCAGTATTTT. It specifies CASRKYRPGGDTQYF.

V usage is TRBV14 and J usage is TRBJ1-1, with 7 bases identical to TRBD1. CDR1 is SGHDN, CDR2 FVKESK, per germline. V was pared by 0 bases and J by 2 bases, with 15 bases of the junction left unmatched. The CDR3 is 19 amino acids. CDR3 sequence: CASSQDHKTRTGGNTEAFF. The CDR3 nucleotides read TGTGCCAGCAGCCAAGACCACAAAACTAGGACAGGAGGAAACACTGAAGCTTTCTTT.

CDR3: CASSEYHLQGMNTEAFF. The CDR3 region has the DNA TGTGCCAGCAGTGAATATCACCTACAGGGGATGAACACTGAAGCTTTCTTT. V gene TRBV25-1 combines with J gene TRBJ1-1; 7 bases are shared with TRBD1. The V and J ends lost 0 bases and 0 bases, in that order; junction bases with no gene match: 7. The germline CDR1 and CDR2 sequences are MGHDK and SYGVNS. The CDR3 covers 17 residues.

This clone was observed a handful of times. The chain joins TRBV7-6 to TRBJ2-7; 8 bases align to TRBD1. After removal of 1 base from V and 3 bases from J, the junction contained 5 bases not matched to a gene. Looked up from germline, CDR1 is SGHVS and CDR2 is FNYEAQ. The CDR3 spans 15 residues. The CDR3 loop reads CASSLEPGQDYEQYF. CDR3 bases: TGTGCCAGCAGCTTAGAACCGGGACAGGACTACGAGCAGTACTTC.

This sequence joins TRBV12-5 and TRBJ2-1; 12 bases match TRBD2. With V trimmed by 4 bases and J by 9 bases, 7 bases remained unmatched. In germline, CDR1 is LGHNT, CDR2 FRNRAP. This CDR3 has 15 amino acids. The DNA for the CDR3 is TGTGCTAGTGGTTCACTAGCGGGAGGAGTAGGTGAGCAGTTCTTC. Residues: CASGSLAGGVGEQFF. Supplemented by reference TRBV12-5 and TRBJ2-1, the full variable domain reads DARVTQTPRHKVTEMGQEVTMRCQPILGHNTVFWYRQTMMQGLELLAYFRNRAPLDDSGMPKDRFSAEMPDATLATLKIQPSEPRDSAVYFCASGSLAGGVGEQFFGPGTRLTVL.

The chain carries TRBV7-2 and TRBJ2-7, with D maybe TRBD1 (6 bases). Germline loops: CDR1 SGHTA, CDR2 FQGNSA. This CDR3 is 16 amino acids long. V lost 1 base to trimming and J lost 1 base, with 14 bases between them. The CDR3 DNA sequence: TGTGCCAGCAGCTTAGACCGTCGGACAGCGTCCTACGAGCAGTACTTC. Translating it yields CASSLDRRTASYEQYF.

This chain links TRBV6-1 with TRBJ1-1, with D perhaps matching TRBD1 (5 bases). V gave up 2 bases and J gave up 0 bases, with 7 bases separating them. This CDR3 region has 14 residues. The germline V gene has CDR1 MNHNS and CDR2 SASEGT. The CDR3 DNA is TGTGCCAGCAGTGAATGGACACTGAACACTGAAGCTTTCTTT. This gives the protein CASSEWTLNTEAFF.

This chain links TRBV7-8 with TRBJ2-1, with D possibly TRBD2 on 6 matching bases. The CDR3 spans 15 residues. The germline CDR1 and CDR2 sequences are SGHVS and FQNEAQ. Deletions cut 6 bases from V and 4 bases from J, with 16 bases between. Here the CDR3 reads CASSPGRGRYNEQFF. The CDR3 region has the DNA TGTGCCAGCAGTCCGGGACGAGGGAGGTACAATGAGCAGTTCTTC.

The chain is built from TRBV4-3 and TRBJ2-5; D unresolved. This CDR3 region has 14 residues. The V end was cut by 1 base, the J end by 2 bases, with 8 bases between. In germline, CDR1 is LGHNA, CDR2 YSLEER. CDR3: CASSQGSVQETQYF. CDR3 sequence (DNA): TGCGCCAGCAGCCAAGGTTCTGTTCAAGAGACCCAGTACTTC.

In its sample, this clone was seen a few times. The chain recombines TRBV30 with TRBJ1-6; D gene unclear. Trimming pared 0 bases from V and 9 bases from J, leaving 6 bases between. The germline gives CDR1 GTSNPN, CDR2 SVGIG (reference sequence). The CDR3 has 12 residues. The CDR3 region has the DNA TGTGCCTGGAGTGTATGCGGTTCACCCCTCCACTTT. As protein: CAWSVCGSPLHF.

The chain carries TRBV6-1 and TRBJ1-1; no clear D gene. V shed 2 bases and J shed 11 bases, with 15 bases lying between them. This CDR3 has 13 amino acids. CDR1 and CDR2 (germline): MNHNS, SASEGT. In DNA form, the CDR3 reads TGTGCCAGCAGTGAATTTTGGAACCGAGGGGCTTTCTTT. Protein product: CASSEFWNRGAFF.

This sequence joins TRBV19 and TRBJ1-3, with D possibly matching TRBD1 (5 bases). From germline, CDR1 is LNHDA and CDR2 SQIVND (reference sequence). The CDR3 extends over 14 amino acids. Trimming cost V 5 bases and J 4 bases, with 12 bases left between them. The CDR3 protein is CASSLGGDGNTIYF. The CDR3 nucleotides read TGTGCCAGTAGTCTGGGGGGGGACGGAAACACCATATATTTT. Drawing the rest from reference TRBV19 and TRBJ1-3, the complete variable domain is DGGITQSPKYLFRKEGQNVTLSCEQNLNHDAMYWYRQDPGQGLRLIYYSQIVNDFQKGDIAEGYSVSREKKESFPLTVTSAQKNPTAFYLCASSLGGDGNTIYFGEGSWLTVV.

The chain carries TRBV4-1 and TRBJ2-2, with TRBD2 matching over 13 bases. This CDR3 is built from 21 residues. CDR1 and CDR2 from the germline V gene are MGHRA and YSYEKL. Trimming removed 6 bases from V and 5 bases from J; junction bases left unmatched: 21. Here the CDR3 reads CASRPRLAGGLKMAGTGELFF. The CDR3 DNA reads TGCGCCAGCAGGCCACGACTAGCGGGAGGCCTAAAAATGGCGGGAACCGGGGAGCTGTTTTTT.

The rearrangement links TRBV30 to TRBJ2-3; D is uncertain. The CDR3 totals 15 residues. Trimming removed 4 bases at V and 4 bases at J, with 18 bases between. Germline loops: CDR1 GTSNPN, CDR2 SVGIG (reference sequence). For the CDR3, the DNA is TGTGCCTGGACCCCTTCCTCCGGAGTTGCAGATACGCAGTATTTT. As protein: CAWTPSSGVADTQYF.

This clone was counted a single time. The chain combines TRBV30 with TRBJ2-7; 9 nucleotides agree with TRBD2. CDR3 length: 15 residues. The germline V gene encodes CDR1 GTSNPN and CDR2 SVGIG (reference sequence). V gave up 1 base and J gave up 0 bases; unmatched junction bases: 4. The CDR3 nucleotides read TGTGCCTGGAGTGGCACTAGCGGGTACTCCTACGAGCAGTACTTC. This gives the protein CAWSGTSGYSYEQYF.

J is TRBJ2-6 and V is TRBV4-3, with D possibly TRBD1 on 5 matching bases. Germline V gene data show CDR1 as LGHNA and CDR2 as YSLEER. The CDR3 runs to 16 residues. V shed 1 base and J shed 5 bases, with 12 bases lying between them. The CDR3 loop reads CASSQVKGERANVLTF. CDR3 sequence (DNA): TGCGCCAGCAGCCAAGTCAAAGGGGAAAGGGCCAACGTCCTGACTTTC.

The chain is built from TRBV29-1 and TRBJ1-4; TRBD1 agrees at 7 bases. The CDR3 sequence is 15 residues long. The J segment lost 7 bases and the V segment lost 4 bases, leaving 12 bases of the junction unmatched. Germline V gene data show CDR1 as SQVTM and CDR2 as ANQGSEA. The chain's CDR3 is CSVVTQGEMGEKLFF. In DNA form, the CDR3 reads TGCAGCGTTGTGACTCAGGGGGAGATGGGTGAAAAACTGTTTTTT.

The chain links TRBV4-1 to TRBJ2-7; 7 bases fit TRBD1. This CDR3 is 14 amino acids long. V was pared by 4 bases and J by 3 bases, with 6 bases of the junction left unmatched. Per the germline V gene, CDR1 is MGHRA and CDR2 is YSYEKL. CDR3 nucleotides: TGCGCCAGCAGCCGGGAGACAGGGAACTACGAGCAGTACTTC. Translation: CASSRETGNYEQYF.

V gene TRBV27 combines with J gene TRBJ2-7; maybe TRBD2 (6 bases). Germline assignment: CDR1 MNHEY and CDR2 SMNVEV (reference sequence). The CDR3 covers 16 residues. Trimming left V 5 bases short and J 2 bases short, with 19 bases between. Written as DNA, the CDR3 is TGTGCCAGCAGTGGGGGGACGAAACAGGATCCCTACGAGCAGTACTTC. Its translation is CASSGGTKQDPYEQYF.

This clone was seen a handful of times. The chain carries TRBV6-1 and TRBJ2-7; perhaps TRBD1 as D (6 bases). Germline CDR1 is MNHNS and CDR2 is SASEGT. This CDR3 is built from 17 residues. Trimming took 2 bases from V and 2 from J, leaving 19 bases between them. The CDR3 reads CASSEFAGTLKTYEQYF. The CDR3 DNA reads TGTGCCAGCAGTGAATTCGCCGGGACACTCAAAACCTACGAGCAGTACTTC.

The chain is built from TRBV25-1 and TRBJ2-1; TRBD2 matches at 8 bases. The ends lost 7 bases at V and 4 bases at J; junction bases unmatched: 9. Germline V gene sequence: CDR1 MGHDK, CDR2 SYGVNS. CDR3 size: 15 residues. CDR3 nucleotide sequence: TGTGCCAGCACCCAAGGACTAGCAAGATACAATGAGCAGTTCTTC. Its translation is CASTQGLARYNEQFF. Variable domain in full (rest from reference TRBV25-1 and TRBJ2-1): EADIYQTPRYLVIGTGKKITLECSQTMGHDKMYWYQQDPGMELHLIHYSYGVNSTEKGDLSSESTVSRIRTEHFPLTLESARPSHTSQYLCASTQGLARYNEQFFGPGTRLTVL.

V and J are TRBV11-2 and TRBJ1-3; D not certain. The CDR3 runs to 15 residues. CDR1 is SGHAT, CDR2 FQNNGV, per germline. Trimming stripped 5 bases from V and 1 base from J, with 12 bases between. The CDR3 sequence is CASSLGLKSGNTIYF. For the CDR3, the DNA is TGTGCCAGCAGCCTCGGGTTGAAGTCTGGAAACACCATATATTTT. Full variable domain (remainder filled in from reference TRBV11-2 and TRBJ1-3): EAGVAQSPRYKIIEKRQSVAFWCNPISGHATLYWYQQILGQGPKLLIQFQNNGVVDDSQLPKDRFSAERLKGVDSTLKIQPAKLEDSAVYLCASSLGLKSGNTIYFGEGSWLTVV.

This chain uses TRBV5-1 with TRBJ2-5, with TRBD2 matching 12 bases. The V segment lost 0 bases and the J segment 4 bases; nucleotides outside the gene matches: 4. The CDR3 consists of 16 residues. Germline V lookup: CDR1 SGHRS, CDR2 YFSETQ. The CDR3: CASSLGPSGRGETQYF. CDR3 nucleotide sequence: TGCGCCAGCAGCTTGGGGCCTAGCGGGAGGGGAGAGACCCAGTACTTC.

This clone was observed a few times. The J gene is TRBJ1-1, the V gene TRBV29-1, with TRBD1 matching over 7 bases. Germline V lookup: CDR1 SQVTM, CDR2 ANQGSEA. CDR3 length: 17 amino acids. After removal of 3 bases from V and 7 bases from J, the junction contained 20 bases not matched to a gene. For the CDR3, the DNA is TGCAGCGTTGACGTTCTCAGATCCGCCGGGACAGCCGTTGAAGCTTTCTTT. The encoded protein is CSVDVLRSAGTAVEAFF.

The chain is built from TRBV7-9 and TRBJ1-1; no clear D gene. Germline CDR1 is SEHNR and CDR2 is FQNEAQ (reference sequence). The CDR3 has 14 amino acids. Trimming took 3 bases from V and 2 from J, leaving 10 bases between them. The CDR3 DNA reads TGTGCCAGCAGCTTTCACAGTAACAACACTGAAGCTTTCTTT. It yields the protein CASSFHSNNTEAFF.

V usage is TRBV5-4 and J usage is TRBJ2-5; no firm D call. There are 13 residues in the CDR3. Between the trimmed V and J ends, which lost 5 bases and 0 bases, there was a span of 8 bases. Germline CDR1 and CDR2: SGHNT and YYREEE (reference sequence). The chain's CDR3 is CASRRDYQETQYF. CDR3 nucleotides: TGTGCCAGCAGGCGAGACTACCAAGAGACCCAGTACTTC.

The chain is built from TRBV7-2 and TRBJ2-7, with 10 bases lining up with TRBD2. The J segment lost 5 bases and the V segment lost 7 bases, leaving 5 bases of the junction unmatched. Germline assignment: CDR1 SGHTA and CDR2 FQGNSA. This CDR3 is 13 amino acids long. CDR3 sequence (DNA): TGTGCCAGCAAGCGGGAGGGTTACCACGAGCAGTACTTC. Amino acid sequence: CASKREGYHEQYF.

The chain uses TRBV28 and TRBJ1-5; the D gene is possibly TRBD1 (5 bases). The ends were cut back, 7 bases at V and 2 bases at J, with 21 bases in the middle. The CDR3 covers 17 residues. Germline V gives CDR1 MDHEN, CDR2 SYDVKM. CDR3 nucleotides: TGTGCCAGCATTGGGCAGGGAATAAGGAGGGGCAATCAGCCCCAGCATTTT. Translated: CASIGQGIRRGNQPQHF. Using reference TRBV28 and TRBJ1-5 for the parts outside the CDR3, the full variable domain is DVKVTQSSRYLVKRTGEKVFLECVQDMDHENMFWYRQDPGLGLRLIYFSYDVKMKEKGDIPEGYSVSREKKERFSLILESASTNQTSMYLCASIGQGIRRGNQPQHFGDGTRLSIL.

J is TRBJ2-7 and V is TRBV7-6, with TRBD1 as a possible D gene (6 bases). This CDR3 spans 13 amino acids. V dropped 5 bases and J dropped 2 bases, with 10 bases sitting between them. Germline CDR1 and CDR2: SGHVS and FNYEAQ. The CDR3 coding sequence is TGTGCCAGCAGCGGCAGGGGTACCTACGAGCAGTACTTC. Its translation is CASSGRGTYEQYF.